This TCR beta chain was recorded in a study of cytomegalovirus exposure and HLA in healthy donors. For this clone: Its antigen is as yet unknown.

The study, taken as a whole, reports: The study designated 164 TCR beta chains cytomegalovirus-associated. A missense DCLRE1C variant was associated with V- and J-gene trimming of TCR beta chains in a later analysis, and an independent cohort replicated the association.

PCR involved 60 Vbeta and 13 Jbeta primers. Some clones are missing from TCRdb's copy, which holds only in-frame ones; the method was immunoSEQ multiplex PCR. The table records tens of thousands of clones, around 78% of them present only once. The CDR3 has 13 residues. V was clipped by 7 bases and J by 3 bases; unmatched bases: 5. CDR1 and CDR2 (germline): SQVTM, ANQGSEA. Sequenced input: PBMCs. The chain recombines TRBV29-1 with TRBJ1-1; 10 nucleotides line up with TRBD1. This sequence was found in a man aged 25 to 40 in good health and CMV-seronegative. The CDR3 bases are TGCAGCGCTCAAGGACAGGGGGACACTGAAGCTTTCTTT. Residues: CSAQGQGDTEAFF.